The 32 T cell receptor beta chains listed next were all sequenced from one sample in a study of CD8 T cells in Susac syndrome. RNA totalling about 0.45 to 1 ug underwent reverse transcription with random hexamers. TCRdb independently ran MiXCR on the immunoSEQ multiplex PCR reads; one entry per CDR3 protein. Altogether 200,000 to 300,000 distinct CDR3 sequences are present, less than 96% being singletons, with the ten largest covering 0.1%. Sequencing was carried out using CD4+ T cells from PBMCs. The receptors here all came from a human donor with Susac syndrome.

This clonotype has a handful of counts. This chain links TRBV30 with TRBJ2-7, with unresolved D. The CDR3 is made up of 12 amino acids. CDR1 and CDR2 (germline): GTSNPN, SVGIG (reference sequence). V gave up 0 bases and J gave up 3 bases, with 6 bases separating them. CDR3 nucleotides: TGTGCCTGGAGTGTACGATTCTACGAGCAGTACTTC. Its translation: CAWSVRFYEQYF.

The rearrangement links TRBV20-1 to TRBJ2-5; 8 positions match TRBD2. The CDR3 runs to 16 residues. Germline loops: CDR1 DFQATT, CDR2 SNEGSKA (reference sequence). V shed 0 bases and J 1 base; nucleotides not matched to a gene: 7. In nucleotides, the CDR3 is TGCAGTGCTAGAGATTTTGCGGGAGGCCGCCAAGAGACCCAGTACTTC. It specifies CSARDFAGGRQETQYF.

The chain carries TRBV20-1 and TRBJ2-1; TRBD2 aligns across 10 bases. The CDR3 runs to 14 residues. CDR1 is DFQATT and CDR2 is SNEGSKA in the germline V gene (reference sequence). V lost 5 bases and J lost 7; bases outside the gene matches: 8. The CDR3 sequence is CSAWGTSGINEQFF. CDR3 coding DNA: TGCAGTGCTTGGGGAACTAGCGGGATAAATGAGCAGTTCTTC.

The chain has TRBV20-1 and TRBJ1-5, with 7 bases that match TRBD1. The J segment lost 7 bases and the V segment lost 3 bases, leaving 6 bases of the junction unmatched. Germline CDR1 and CDR2: DFQATT and SNEGSKA (reference sequence). This CDR3 comprises 13 residues. The CDR3 sequence is CSASTQGIQPQHF. CDR3 coding DNA: TGCAGTGCTAGTACACAGGGGATCCAGCCCCAGCATTTT.

This clonotype was seen only a few times. The V gene is TRBV3-1, the J gene TRBJ2-5; D ambiguous. CDR1 is LGHDT and CDR2 is YNNKEL in the germline V gene (reference sequence). V was shortened by 0 bases and J by 1 base, with 6 bases between the two germline ends. The CDR3 runs 14 residues. The CDR3 here is CASSQDRLQETQYF. As DNA, the CDR3 is TGTGCCAGCAGCCAAGACCGACTCCAAGAGACCCAGTACTTC.

The chain recombines TRBV12-5 with TRBJ2-5; TRBD1 agrees at 8 bases. Looked up from germline, CDR1 is LGHNT and CDR2 is FRNRAP. The V and J ends lost 6 bases and 1 base, in that order; junction bases with no gene match: 4. The CDR3 extends over 14 amino acids. This CDR3 is CASGSGTGQETQYF. The CDR3 nucleotides read TGTGCTAGTGGATCCGGGACAGGCCAAGAGACCCAGTACTTC.

The chain carries TRBV27 and TRBJ2-7; 7 positions agree with TRBD1. The CDR3 sequence is 15 residues long. Trimming took 3 bases from V and 1 from J; bases not matched to a gene: 6. The germline V gene encodes CDR1 MNHEY and CDR2 SMNVEV (reference sequence). Written as DNA, the CDR3 is TGTGCCAGCAGTTTCCCCGGGACAGCTTCCTACGAGCAGTACTTC. Protein product: CASSFPGTASYEQYF.

The genes are TRBV30 and TRBJ2-3, with no clear D. The CDR3 contains 14 residues. Germline CDR1 and CDR2: GTSNPN and SVGIG (reference sequence). Between the trimmed V and J ends, which lost 8 bases and 0 bases, there was a span of 15 bases. CDR3: CAGMLRASTDTQYF. The CDR3 region has the DNA TGTGCCGGGATGCTCCGAGCTAGCACAGATACGCAGTATTTT. Full variable domain (remainder filled in from reference TRBV30 and TRBJ2-3): SQTIHQWPATLVQPVGSPLSLECTVEGTSNPNLYWYRQAAGRGLQLLFYSVGIGQISSEVPQNLSASRPQDRQFILSSKKLLLSDSGFYLCAGMLRASTDTQYFGPGTRLTVL.

The chain has TRBV12-5 and TRBJ2-3, with D uncertain. The germline CDR1 and CDR2 sequences are LGHNT and FRNRAP. Trimming removed 5 bases from V and 6 bases from J, with 9 bases in between. The CDR3 is 12 residues long. The CDR3 sequence is CASGGTEDTQYF. CDR3 nucleotides: TGTGCTAGTGGTGGAACTGAGGATACGCAGTATTTT.

This chain uses TRBV25-1 with TRBJ2-3, with D perhaps matching TRBD2 (6 bases). The V gene's germline CDR1 is MGHDK and CDR2 SYGVNS. V was cut by 4 bases and J by 0 bases, with 14 bases left in between. The length of the CDR3 is 16 residues. Here the CDR3 DNA reads TGTGCCAGCAGTGCCCCCAGCGGGCCTAGCACAGATACGCAGTATTTT. This encodes CASSAPSGPSTDTQYF.

This rearrangement joins TRBV5-4 to TRBJ2-2; no clear D gene. CDR1 SGHNT and CDR2 YYREEE come from the germline V gene (reference sequence). The CDR3 sequence is 15 residues long. Deletions cut 4 bases from V and 4 bases from J, with 14 bases between. The CDR3 here is CASSKELGITGELFF. The CDR3 DNA reads as TGTGCCAGCAGCAAGGAGCTGGGAATCACCGGGGAGCTGTTTTTT. Based on the CDR3 plus reference TRBV5-4 and TRBJ2-2, the full variable domain is ETGVTQSPTHLIKTRGQQVTLRCSSQSGHNTVSWYQQALGQGPQFIFQYYREEENGRGNFPPRFSGLQFPNYSSELNVNALELDDSALYLCASSKELGITGELFFGEGSRLTVL.

The chain recombines TRBV29-1 with TRBJ1-5; D ambiguous. V was shortened by 1 base and J by 3 bases, with 7 bases between the two germline ends. CDR1 SQVTM and CDR2 ANQGSEA come from the germline V gene. CDR3 size: 13 residues. The CDR3 spells CSVEVSVNQPQHF. For the CDR3, the DNA is TGCAGCGTTGAAGTAAGCGTCAATCAGCCCCAGCATTTT.

The V gene is TRBV28, the J gene TRBJ1-5, with D possibly TRBD1 on 5 matching bases. Trimming cost V 6 bases and J 0 bases, with 12 bases left between them. The CDR3 runs 15 residues. Germline V gene lookup returns CDR1 MDHEN and CDR2 SYDVKM. The CDR3 is CASRMGGNSNQPQHF. CDR3 bases: TGTGCCAGCAGAATGGGGGGGAATAGCAATCAGCCCCAGCATTTT.

This rearrangement joins TRBV11-2 to TRBJ2-1; 7 positions agree with TRBD1. The V gene's germline CDR1 is SGHAT and CDR2 FQNNGV. V trimming: 3 bases; J trimming: 3 bases; junction bases outside the gene matches: 2. CDR3 size: 14 residues. In DNA form, the CDR3 reads TGTGCCAGCAGCTTCGCAGGGGGCTACAATGAGCAGTTCTTC. It specifies CASSFAGGYNEQFF.

The gene calls are TRBV12-5 and TRBJ2-6; D unclear. Germline CDR1 and CDR2: LGHNT and FRNRAP. This CDR3 has 16 amino acids. The ends were cut back, 0 bases at V and 1 base at J, with 7 bases in the middle. The CDR3 bases are TGTGCTAGTGGTTTGGTGACCGGGTCTGGGGCCAACGTCCTGACTTTC. This translates into CASGLVTGSGANVLTF.

Notes on this clonotype: This CDR3 is missing its conserved last phenylalanine or tryptophan, likely due to a read error. The chain couples TRBV7-9 to TRBJ2-7, with D possibly called TRBD1 or TRBD2 (5 bases each). Trimming left V 0 bases short and J 7 bases short, with 10 bases between. CDR3 length equals 13 residues. Germline CDR1 reads SEHNR; CDR2 reads FQNEAQ (reference sequence). The CDR3 nucleotides are TGTGCCAGCAGCTTAGCGGGACCCCCTGAGCAGTACCTC. As protein: CASSLAGPPEQYL.

The chain joins TRBV15 to TRBJ1-2, with 8 positions matching TRBD1. Losses at the gene ends were 6 bases for V and 0 bases for J; bases not matched to a gene: 6. The CDR3 has 15 amino acids. CDR1 is LNHNV, CDR2 YYDKDF, per germline (reference sequence). This CDR3 is CATRLDRAANYGYTF. The CDR3 DNA is TGTGCCACCAGGTTGGACAGGGCAGCTAACTATGGCTACACCTTC.

The CDR3 region has the DNA TGCGCCAGCAGTGAGGACGGCTATGGCTACACCTTC. Its protein product is CASSEDGYGYTF. V usage is TRBV10-1 and J usage is TRBJ1-2; D is undetermined. The CDR3 has 12 amino acids. Germline-derived CDR1 and CDR2 are WNHNN and SYGVQD (reference sequence). V lost 2 bases to trimming and J lost 4 bases, with 5 bases between them.

This clonotype was seen just once. The chain carries TRBV3-1 and TRBJ1-4; no clear D gene. CDR3 size: 13 residues. Germline V lookup: CDR1 LGHDT, CDR2 YNNKEL (reference sequence). Trimming took 7 bases from V and 14 from J, leaving 20 bases between them. Here the CDR3 DNA reads TGTGCCAGCAACCTAAAAGACACCGGAGGCCTGTTTTTT. It translates to CASNLKDTGGLFF. Looking up the rest from reference TRBV3-1 and TRBJ1-4 gives the full variable domain: DTAVSQTPKYLVTQMGNDKSIKCEQNLGHDTMYWYKQDSKKFLKIMFSYNNKELIINETVPNRFSPKSPDKAHLNLHINSLELGDSAVYFCASNLKDTGGLFFGSGTQLSVL.

This clonotype was detected once. The chain joins TRBV27 to TRBJ1-2; tentatively, D is TRBD1 (6 bases). V was cut by 8 bases and J by 7 bases, with 20 bases left in between. This CDR3 contains 14 residues. Germline CDR1 and CDR2: MNHEY and SMNVEV (reference sequence). The CDR3 DNA follows: TGTGCCAGCGGACCGTATTCGGACAGACGTGGCTACACCTTC. Translation: CASGPYSDRRGYTF.

The chain couples TRBV12-3 or TRBV12-4 to TRBJ1-1, with no clear D. The CDR3 is made up of 14 amino acids. V was pared by 8 bases and J by 0 bases, with 13 bases between. CDR3 residues: CASRNVRMNTEAFF. The CDR3 DNA reads TGTGCCAGCCGAAATGTCAGGATGAACACTGAAGCTTTCTTT.

The chain uses TRBV27 and TRBJ1-1; TRBD1 aligns across 12 bases. There are 16 residues in the CDR3. Per germline, CDR1 MNHEY and CDR2 SMNVEV (reference sequence). The ends lost 6 bases at V and 7 bases at J; junction bases unmatched: 12. In nucleotides, the CDR3 is TGTGCCAGCAGAACCCGGGGATGGGACAGGGGGCGTGAAGCTTTCTTT. It is translated as CASRTRGWDRGREAFF.

The chain has TRBV18 and TRBJ2-5, with D tentatively TRBD2 (6 bases). Germline CDR1 reads KGHSH; CDR2 reads LQKENI. The V and J ends lost 4 bases and 5 bases respectively, with 11 bases between them. This CDR3 is 13 amino acids long. CDR3 protein: CASSQSSGETQYF. CDR3 DNA sequence: TGTGCCAGCTCACAATCCAGCGGGGAGACCCAGTACTTC.

As DNA, the CDR3 is TGTGCCACCAGCGCCCAGACTAGCGGATTCTACAATGAGCAGTTCTTC. As protein: CATSAQTSGFYNEQFF. The chain combines TRBV24-1 with TRBJ2-1; TRBD2 agrees at 9 bases. J gave up 3 bases and V 7 bases, and 9 bases lay outside the gene matches. This CDR3 is 16 amino acids long. The germline V gene encodes CDR1 KGHDR and CDR2 SFDVKD.

The chain joins TRBV15 to TRBJ1-4; the match to TRBD1 covers 7 bases. This CDR3 region has 18 residues. Germline lookup yields CDR1 LNHNV and CDR2 YYDKDF (reference sequence). After removal of 2 bases from V and 0 bases from J, the junction contained 9 bases not matched to a gene. CDR3 loop: CATSRLRGQAATNEKLFF. Here the CDR3 DNA reads TGTGCCACCAGCAGACTTAGAGGACAGGCTGCAACTAATGAAAAACTGTTTTTT. The full variable domain, rest sourced from reference TRBV15 and TRBJ1-4, is DAMVIQNPRYQVTQFGKPVTLSCSQTLNHNVMYWYQQKSSQAPKLLFHYYDKDFNNEADTPDNFQSRRPNTSFCFLDIRSPGLGDTAMYLCATSRLRGQAATNEKLFFGSGTQLSVL.

V gene TRBV27 combines with J gene TRBJ2-3; D uncertain. The germline CDR1 and CDR2 sequences are MNHEY and SMNVEV (reference sequence). The V gene lost 0 bases and the J gene lost 10 bases, with 8 bases spanning the gap. There are 12 residues in the CDR3. The CDR3 here is CASSLSKVAQYF. In DNA, the CDR3 is TGTGCCAGCAGTTTATCGAAAGTTGCGCAGTATTTT.

The chain carries TRBV18 and TRBJ1-1; a possible D gene is TRBD1 (6 bases). The CDR3 is 15 amino acids. Germline loops: CDR1 KGHSH, CDR2 LQKENI. Between the trimmed V and J ends, which lost 3 bases and 4 bases, there was a span of 15 bases. CDR3: CASSPSQGRGTEAFF. In DNA form, the CDR3 reads TGTGCCAGCTCACCCTCACAGGGCAGGGGCACTGAAGCTTTCTTT.

This clonotype was observed once. The chain carries TRBV14 and TRBJ1-2; no reliable D call. Looked up from germline, CDR1 is SGHDN and CDR2 is FVKESK. The CDR3 has 14 residues. The V end lost 0 bases, the J end lost 2 bases, and 7 bases lay between the germline ends. This chain's CDR3 is CASSQDTVNYGYTF. The CDR3 nucleotides read TGTGCCAGCAGCCAAGATACGGTGAACTATGGCTACACCTTC.

This chain joins TRBV20-1 and TRBJ2-3; D tentatively reads TRBD1 or TRBD2 (5 bases each). The V end lost 3 bases, the J end lost 3 bases, and 7 bases lay between the germline ends. This CDR3 contains 12 residues. CDR1 DFQATT and CDR2 SNEGSKA come from the germline V gene (reference sequence). The CDR3 sequence is CSASWGTDTQYF. DNA for the CDR3: TGCAGTGCTAGCTGGGGGACAGATACGCAGTATTTT.

J is TRBJ1-1 and V is TRBV23-1, with 9 bases aligning to TRBD1. TRBV23-1 is an open reading frame, and its role is uncertain. Trimming took 2 bases from V and 0 from J; bases not matched to a gene: 19. The CDR3 extends over 21 amino acids. CDR3: CASSQDRGTGKPWTVNTEAFF. The CDR3, as DNA: TGCGCCAGCAGTCAAGATCGTGGGACAGGGAAACCATGGACGGTGAACACTGAAGCTTTCTTT.

CDR3 in DNA: TGTGCCAGCAGTTTAGCTGGTGGACAGGGCAATCAGCCCCAGCATTTT. This gives the protein CASSLAGGQGNQPQHF. The chain joins TRBV12-3 or TRBV12-4 to TRBJ1-5; 7 nucleotides line up with TRBD1. This CDR3 is built from 16 residues. V shed 0 bases and J 2 bases; nucleotides not matched to a gene: 4.

J is TRBJ2-1 and V is TRBV12-3 or TRBV12-4; TRBD2 aligns across 10 bases. V dropped 4 bases and J dropped 4; count of bases not matched to a gene: 4. This CDR3 comprises 15 residues. CDR3: CASSSSGSNYNEQFF. The CDR3 nucleotides are TGTGCCAGCAGTTCTAGCGGGAGTAATTACAATGAGCAGTTCTTC.